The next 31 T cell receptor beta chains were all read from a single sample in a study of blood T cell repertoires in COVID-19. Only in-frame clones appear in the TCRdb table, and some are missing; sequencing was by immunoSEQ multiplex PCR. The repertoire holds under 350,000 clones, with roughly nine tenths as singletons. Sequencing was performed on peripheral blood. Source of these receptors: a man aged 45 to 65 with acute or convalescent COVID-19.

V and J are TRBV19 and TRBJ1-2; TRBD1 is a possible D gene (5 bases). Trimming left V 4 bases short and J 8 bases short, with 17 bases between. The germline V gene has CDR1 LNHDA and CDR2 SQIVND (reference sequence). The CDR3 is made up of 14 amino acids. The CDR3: CASSTVGDSWGYTF. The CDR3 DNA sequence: TGTGCCAGTAGTACCGTGGGGGACTCTTGGGGCTACACCTTC.

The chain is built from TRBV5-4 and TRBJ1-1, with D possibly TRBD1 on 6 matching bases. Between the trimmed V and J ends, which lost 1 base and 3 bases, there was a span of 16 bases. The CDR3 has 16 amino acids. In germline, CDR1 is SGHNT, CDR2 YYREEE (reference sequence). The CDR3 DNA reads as TGTGCCAGCAGCTTGTTTGGGGGCCGCAAGGACACTGAAGCTTTCTTT. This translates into CASSLFGGRKDTEAFF.

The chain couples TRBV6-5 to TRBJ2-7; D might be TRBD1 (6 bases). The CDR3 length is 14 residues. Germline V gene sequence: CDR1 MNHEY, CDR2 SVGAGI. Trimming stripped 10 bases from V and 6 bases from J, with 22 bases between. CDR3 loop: CATRRPGQAGEQYF. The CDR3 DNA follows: TGTGCCACGCGACGCCCGGGACAAGCTGGCGAGCAGTACTTC.

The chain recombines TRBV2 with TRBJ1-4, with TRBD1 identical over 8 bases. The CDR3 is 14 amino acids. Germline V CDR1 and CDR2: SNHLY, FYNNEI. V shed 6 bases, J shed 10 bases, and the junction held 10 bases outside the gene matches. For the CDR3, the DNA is TGTGCCAGCAGCCGGGAGCAGGGGGCGACAAAACTGTTTTTT. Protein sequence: CASSREQGATKLFF.

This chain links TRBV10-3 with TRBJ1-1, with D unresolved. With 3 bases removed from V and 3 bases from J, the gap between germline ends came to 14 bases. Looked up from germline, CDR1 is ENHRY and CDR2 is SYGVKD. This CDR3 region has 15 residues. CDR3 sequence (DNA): TGTGCCATCAGTGAATCGGCTGTAGAGGACACTGAAGCTTTCTTT. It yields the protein CAISESAVEDTEAFF.

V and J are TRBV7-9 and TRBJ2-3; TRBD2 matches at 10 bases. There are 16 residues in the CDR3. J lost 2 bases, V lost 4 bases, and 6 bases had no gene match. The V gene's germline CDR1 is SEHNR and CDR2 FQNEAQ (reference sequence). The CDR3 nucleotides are TGTGCCAGCAGCTCGACAACTAGCGGGAACACAGATACGCAGTATTTT. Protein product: CASSSTTSGNTDTQYF. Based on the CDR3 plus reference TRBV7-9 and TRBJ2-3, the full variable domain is DTGVSQNPRHKITKRGQNVTFRCDPISEHNRLYWYRQTLGQGPEFLTYFQNEAQLEKSRLLSDRFSAERPKGSFSTLEIQRTEQGDSAMYLCASSSTTSGNTDTQYFGPGTRLTVL.

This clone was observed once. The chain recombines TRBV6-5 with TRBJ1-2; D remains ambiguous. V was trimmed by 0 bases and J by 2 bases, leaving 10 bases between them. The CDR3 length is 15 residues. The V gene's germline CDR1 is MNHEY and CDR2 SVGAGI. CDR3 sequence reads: CASSYSAGGNYGYTF. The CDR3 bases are TGTGCCAGCAGTTACTCCGCAGGAGGGAACTATGGCTACACCTTC.

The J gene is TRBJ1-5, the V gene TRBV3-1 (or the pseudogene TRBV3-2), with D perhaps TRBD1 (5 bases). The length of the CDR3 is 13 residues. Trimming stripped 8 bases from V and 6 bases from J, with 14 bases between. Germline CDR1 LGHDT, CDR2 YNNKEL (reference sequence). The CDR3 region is CASAAQGSQPQHF. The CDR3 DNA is TGTGCCAGCGCGGCGCAGGGCAGTCAGCCCCAGCATTTT.

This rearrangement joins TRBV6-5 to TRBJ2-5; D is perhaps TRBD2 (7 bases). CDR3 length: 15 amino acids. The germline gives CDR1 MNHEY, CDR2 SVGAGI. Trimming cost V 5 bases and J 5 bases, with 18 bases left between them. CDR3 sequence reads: CASSLGGLPLETQYF. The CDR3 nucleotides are TGTGCCAGCAGTCTCGGGGGGCTCCCTCTGGAGACCCAGTACTTC.

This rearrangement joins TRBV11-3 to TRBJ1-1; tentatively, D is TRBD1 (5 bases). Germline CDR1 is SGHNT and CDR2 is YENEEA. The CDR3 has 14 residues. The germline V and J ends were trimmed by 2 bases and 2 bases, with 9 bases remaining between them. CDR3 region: CASSLNGQNTEAFF. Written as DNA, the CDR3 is TGTGCCAGCAGCTTAAACGGACAAAACACTGAAGCTTTCTTT.

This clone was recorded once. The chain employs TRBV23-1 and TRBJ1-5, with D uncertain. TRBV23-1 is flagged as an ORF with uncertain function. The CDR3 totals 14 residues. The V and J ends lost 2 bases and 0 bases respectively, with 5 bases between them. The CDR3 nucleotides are TGCGCCAGCAGTCAAAACACTAGCAATCAGCCCCAGCATTTT. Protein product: CASSQNTSNQPQHF.

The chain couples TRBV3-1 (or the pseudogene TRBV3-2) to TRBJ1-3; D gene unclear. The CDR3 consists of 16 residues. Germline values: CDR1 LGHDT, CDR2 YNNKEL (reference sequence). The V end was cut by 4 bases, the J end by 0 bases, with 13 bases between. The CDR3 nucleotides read TGTGCCAGCAGCCCGAGGACCCGGGACTCTGGAAACACCATATATTTT. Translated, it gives CASSPRTRDSGNTIYF.

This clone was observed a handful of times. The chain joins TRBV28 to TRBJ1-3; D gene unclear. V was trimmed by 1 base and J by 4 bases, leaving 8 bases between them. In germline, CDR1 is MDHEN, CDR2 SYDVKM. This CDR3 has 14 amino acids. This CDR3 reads CASSLSTSGNTIYF. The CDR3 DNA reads TGTGCCAGCAGTTTATCGACATCGGGAAACACCATATATTTT.

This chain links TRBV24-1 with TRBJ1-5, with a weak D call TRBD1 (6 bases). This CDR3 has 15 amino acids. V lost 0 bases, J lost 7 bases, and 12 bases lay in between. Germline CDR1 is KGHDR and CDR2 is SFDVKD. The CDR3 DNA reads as TGTGCCACCAGTGATTTGCACAGGGTCGGGCAGCCCCAGCATTTT. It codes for CATSDLHRVGQPQHF.

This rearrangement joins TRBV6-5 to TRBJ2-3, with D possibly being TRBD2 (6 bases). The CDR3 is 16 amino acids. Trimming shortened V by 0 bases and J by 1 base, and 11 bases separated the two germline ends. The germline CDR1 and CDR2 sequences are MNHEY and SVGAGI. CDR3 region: CASSYSREQGTDTQYF. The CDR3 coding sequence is TGTGCCAGCAGTTACTCGCGGGAACAGGGCACAGATACGCAGTATTTT.

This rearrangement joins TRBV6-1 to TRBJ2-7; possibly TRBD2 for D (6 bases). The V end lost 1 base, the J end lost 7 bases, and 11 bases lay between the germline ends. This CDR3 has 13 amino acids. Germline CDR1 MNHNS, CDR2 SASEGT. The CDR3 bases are TGTGCCAGCAGTGAAGTCACGACTAGTGAGCAGTACTTC. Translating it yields CASSEVTTSEQYF.

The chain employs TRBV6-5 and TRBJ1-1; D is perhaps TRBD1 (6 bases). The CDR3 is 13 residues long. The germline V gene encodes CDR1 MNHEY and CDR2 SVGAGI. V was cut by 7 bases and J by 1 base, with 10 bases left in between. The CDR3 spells CASTGVGNTEAFF. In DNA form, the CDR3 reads TGTGCCAGCACAGGGGTAGGGAACACTGAAGCTTTCTTT.

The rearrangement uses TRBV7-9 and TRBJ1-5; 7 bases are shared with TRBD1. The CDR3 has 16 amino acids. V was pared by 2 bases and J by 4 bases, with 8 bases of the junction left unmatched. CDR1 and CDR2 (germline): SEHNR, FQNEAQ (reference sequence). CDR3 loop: CASSLLRGGLNQPQHF. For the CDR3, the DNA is TGTGCCAGCAGCTTATTGAGAGGGGGCCTTAATCAGCCCCAGCATTTT.

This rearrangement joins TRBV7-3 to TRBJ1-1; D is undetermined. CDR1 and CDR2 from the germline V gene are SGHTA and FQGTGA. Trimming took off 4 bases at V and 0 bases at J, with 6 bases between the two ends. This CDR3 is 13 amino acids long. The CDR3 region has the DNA TGTGCCAGCAGCTCCCAGTTGAACACTGAAGCTTTCTTT. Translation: CASSSQLNTEAFF.

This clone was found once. The CDR3 coding sequence is TGTGCCAGCAGCCCCGGGGAGTGGAATCAGCCCCAGCATTTT. Translating gives CASSPGEWNQPQHF. The chain links TRBV6-2 or TRBV6-3 to TRBJ1-5, with no clear D. The germline V gene has CDR1 MNHEY and CDR2 SVGEGT. The CDR3 consists of 14 residues. V was cut by 6 bases and J by 4 bases, with 13 bases left in between.

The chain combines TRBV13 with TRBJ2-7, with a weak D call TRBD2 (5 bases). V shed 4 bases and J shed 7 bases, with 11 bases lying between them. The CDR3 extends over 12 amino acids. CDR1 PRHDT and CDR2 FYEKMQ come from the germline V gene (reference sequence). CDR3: CASSSSGGEQYF. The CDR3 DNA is TGTGCCAGCAGCTCCTCAGGCGGGGAGCAGTACTTC.

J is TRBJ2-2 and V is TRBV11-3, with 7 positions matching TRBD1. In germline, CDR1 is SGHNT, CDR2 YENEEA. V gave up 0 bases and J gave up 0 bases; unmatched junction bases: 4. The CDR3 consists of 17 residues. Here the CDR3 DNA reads TGTGCCAGCAGCTTAGAACAGGGGTACGCGAACACCGGGGAGCTGTTTTTT. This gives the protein CASSLEQGYANTGELFF.

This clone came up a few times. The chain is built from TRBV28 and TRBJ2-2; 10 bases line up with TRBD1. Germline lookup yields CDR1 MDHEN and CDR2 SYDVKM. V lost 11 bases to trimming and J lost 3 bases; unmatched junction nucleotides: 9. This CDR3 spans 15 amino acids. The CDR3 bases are TGTGCCCTCGACAGGGGGCCTGAGGACACCGGGGAGCTGTTTTTT. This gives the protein CALDRGPEDTGELFF.

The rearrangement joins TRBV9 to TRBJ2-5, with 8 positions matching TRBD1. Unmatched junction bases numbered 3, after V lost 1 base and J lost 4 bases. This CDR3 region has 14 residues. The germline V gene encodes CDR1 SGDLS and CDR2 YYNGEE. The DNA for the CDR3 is TGTGCCAGCAGCGTATCAGACAGGGGAGAGACCCAGTACTTC. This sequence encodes CASSVSDRGETQYF.

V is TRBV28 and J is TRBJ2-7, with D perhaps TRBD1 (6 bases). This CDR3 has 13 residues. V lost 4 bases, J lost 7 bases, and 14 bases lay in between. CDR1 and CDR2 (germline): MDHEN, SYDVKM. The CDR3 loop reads CASSSAQGREQYF. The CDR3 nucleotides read TGTGCCAGCAGTTCCGCACAGGGTAGGGAGCAGTACTTC.

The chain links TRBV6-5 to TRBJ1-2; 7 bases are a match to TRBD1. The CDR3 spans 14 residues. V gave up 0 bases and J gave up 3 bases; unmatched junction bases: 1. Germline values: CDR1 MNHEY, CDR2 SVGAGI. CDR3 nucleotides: TGTGCCAGCAGTTACTCGGACAGGTACTATGGCTACACCTTC. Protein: CASSYSDRYYGYTF.

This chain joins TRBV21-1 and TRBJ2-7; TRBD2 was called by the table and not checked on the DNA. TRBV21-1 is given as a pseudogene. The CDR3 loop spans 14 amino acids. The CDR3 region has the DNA TGTGCCAGCAGCAAAGAGGCGGTCTCCTACGAGCAGTACTTC. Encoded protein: CASSKEAVSYEQYF.

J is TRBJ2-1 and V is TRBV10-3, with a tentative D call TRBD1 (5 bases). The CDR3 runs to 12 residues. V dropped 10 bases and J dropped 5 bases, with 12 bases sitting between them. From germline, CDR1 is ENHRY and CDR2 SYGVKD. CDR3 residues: CATSLGDNEQFF. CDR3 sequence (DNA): TGTGCCACCTCTCTAGGGGACAATGAGCAGTTCTTC.

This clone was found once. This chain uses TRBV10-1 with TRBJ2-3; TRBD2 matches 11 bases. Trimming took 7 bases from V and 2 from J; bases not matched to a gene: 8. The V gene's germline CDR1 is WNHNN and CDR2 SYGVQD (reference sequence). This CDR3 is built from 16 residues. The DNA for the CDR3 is TGCGCCAGCACCGGAAGGGGACTAGCGGACACAGATACGCAGTATTTT. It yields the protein CASTGRGLADTDTQYF.

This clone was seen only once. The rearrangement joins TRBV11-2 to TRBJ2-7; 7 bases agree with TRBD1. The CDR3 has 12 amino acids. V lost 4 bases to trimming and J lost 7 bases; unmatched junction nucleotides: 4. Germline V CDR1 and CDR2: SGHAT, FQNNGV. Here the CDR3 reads CASSSTGNEQYF. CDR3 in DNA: TGTGCCAGCAGCTCGACAGGGAATGAGCAGTACTTC. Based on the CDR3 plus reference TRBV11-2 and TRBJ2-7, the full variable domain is EAGVAQSPRYKIIEKRQSVAFWCNPISGHATLYWYQQILGQGPKLLIQFQNNGVVDDSQLPKDRFSAERLKGVDSTLKIQPAKLEDSAVYLCASSSTGNEQYFGPGTRLTVT.

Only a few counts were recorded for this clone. CDR3 sequence reads: CASSFSGGSYEQYF. The CDR3 DNA sequence: TGTGCCAGCAGTTTTAGCGGGGGCTCCTACGAGCAGTACTTC. V and J are TRBV6-6 and TRBJ2-7, with TRBD2 matching 9 bases. Germline CDR1 is MNHNY and CDR2 is SVGAGI (reference sequence). The CDR3 spans 14 residues. J gave up 0 bases and V 4 bases, and 1 base lay outside the gene matches.